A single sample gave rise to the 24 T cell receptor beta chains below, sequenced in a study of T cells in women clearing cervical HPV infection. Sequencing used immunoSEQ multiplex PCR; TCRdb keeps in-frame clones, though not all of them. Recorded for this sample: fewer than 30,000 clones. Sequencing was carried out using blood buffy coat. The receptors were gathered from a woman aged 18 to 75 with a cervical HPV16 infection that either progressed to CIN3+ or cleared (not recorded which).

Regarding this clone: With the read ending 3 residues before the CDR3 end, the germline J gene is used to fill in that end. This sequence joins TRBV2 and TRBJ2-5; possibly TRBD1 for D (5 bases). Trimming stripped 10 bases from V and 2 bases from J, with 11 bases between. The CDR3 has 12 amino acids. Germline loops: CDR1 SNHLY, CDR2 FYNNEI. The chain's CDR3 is CATLDKQETQYF. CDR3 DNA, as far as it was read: TGTGCCACCCTGGACAAACAAGAGACC.

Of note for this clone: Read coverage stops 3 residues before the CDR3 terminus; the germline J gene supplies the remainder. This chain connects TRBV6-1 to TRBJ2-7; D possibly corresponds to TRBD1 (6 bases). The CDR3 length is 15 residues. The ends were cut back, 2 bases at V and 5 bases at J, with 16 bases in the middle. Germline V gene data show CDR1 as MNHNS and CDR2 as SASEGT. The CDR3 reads CASSEIITGFDEQYF. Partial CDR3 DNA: TGTGCCAGCAGTGAAATAATTACAGGGTTCGACGAG.

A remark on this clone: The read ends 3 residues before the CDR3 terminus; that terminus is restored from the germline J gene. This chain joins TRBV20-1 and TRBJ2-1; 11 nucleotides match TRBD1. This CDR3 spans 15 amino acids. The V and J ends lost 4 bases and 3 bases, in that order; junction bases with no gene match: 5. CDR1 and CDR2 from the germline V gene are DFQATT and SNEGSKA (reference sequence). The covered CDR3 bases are TGCAGTGCTAACCCCGGGACAGGGGGCTACAATGAG. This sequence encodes CSANPGTGGYNE. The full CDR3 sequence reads CSANPGTGGYNEQFF.

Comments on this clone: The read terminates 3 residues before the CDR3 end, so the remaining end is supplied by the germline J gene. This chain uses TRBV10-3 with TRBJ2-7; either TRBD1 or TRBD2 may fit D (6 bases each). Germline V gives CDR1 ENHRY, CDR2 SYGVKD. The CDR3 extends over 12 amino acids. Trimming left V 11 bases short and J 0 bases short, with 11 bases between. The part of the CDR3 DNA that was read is TGTGCCTCGCGGGACAACTCCTACGAG. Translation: CASRDNSYE. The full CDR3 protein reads CASRDNSYEQYF.

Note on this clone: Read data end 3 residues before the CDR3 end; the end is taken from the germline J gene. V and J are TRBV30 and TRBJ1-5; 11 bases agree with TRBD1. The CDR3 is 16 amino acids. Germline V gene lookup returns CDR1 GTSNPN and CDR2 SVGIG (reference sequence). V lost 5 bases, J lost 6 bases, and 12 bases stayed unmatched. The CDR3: CAWGTGGGLGSQPQHF. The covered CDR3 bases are TGTGCCTGGGGGACAGGGGGTGGCCTTGGCAGTCAGCCC. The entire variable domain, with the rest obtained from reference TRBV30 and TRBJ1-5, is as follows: SQTIHQWPATLVQPVGSPLSLECTVEGTSNPNLYWYRQAAGRGLQLLFYSVGIGQISSEVPQNLSASRPQDRQFILSSKKLLLSDSGFYLCAWGTGGGLGSQPQHFGDGTRLSIL.

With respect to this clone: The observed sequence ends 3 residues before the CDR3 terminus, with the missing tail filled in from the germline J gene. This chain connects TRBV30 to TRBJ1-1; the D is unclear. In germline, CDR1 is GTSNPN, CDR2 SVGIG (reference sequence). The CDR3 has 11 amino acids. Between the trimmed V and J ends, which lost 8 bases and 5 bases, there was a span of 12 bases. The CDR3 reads CAGLWQTEAFF. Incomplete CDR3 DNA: TGTGCCGGTTTATGGCAGACTGAA.

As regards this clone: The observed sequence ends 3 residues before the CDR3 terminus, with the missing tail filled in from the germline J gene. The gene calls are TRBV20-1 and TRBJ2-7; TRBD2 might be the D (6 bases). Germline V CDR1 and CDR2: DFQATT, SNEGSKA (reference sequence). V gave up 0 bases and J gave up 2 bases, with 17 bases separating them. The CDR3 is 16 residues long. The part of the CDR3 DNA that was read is TGCAGTGCTAGAGATAAAGGGACTCAATATCCCTACGAG. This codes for CSARDKGTQYPYE. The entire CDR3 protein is CSARDKGTQYPYEQYF.

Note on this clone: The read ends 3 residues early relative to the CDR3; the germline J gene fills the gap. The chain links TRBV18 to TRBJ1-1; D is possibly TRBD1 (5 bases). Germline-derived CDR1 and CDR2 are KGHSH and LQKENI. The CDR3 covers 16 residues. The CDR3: CASSRQTSGGSYEAFF. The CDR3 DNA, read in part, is TGTGCCAGCTCACGACAGACTAGCGGGGGTTCCTACGAG.

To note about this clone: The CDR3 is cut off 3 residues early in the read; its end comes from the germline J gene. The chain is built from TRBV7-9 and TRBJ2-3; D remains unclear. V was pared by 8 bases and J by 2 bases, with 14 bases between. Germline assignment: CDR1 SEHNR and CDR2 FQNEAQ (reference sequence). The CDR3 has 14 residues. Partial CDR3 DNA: TGTGCCAGCCAAGTGGCAGTTAACACAGATACG. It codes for CASQVAVNTDT. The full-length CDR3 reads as CASQVAVNTDTQYF. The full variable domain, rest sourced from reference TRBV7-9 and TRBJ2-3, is DTGVSQNPRHKITKRGQNVTFRCDPISEHNRLYWYRQTLGQGPEFLTYFQNEAQLEKSRLLSDRFSAERPKGSFSTLEIQRTEQGDSAMYLCASQVAVNTDTQYFGPGTRLTVL.

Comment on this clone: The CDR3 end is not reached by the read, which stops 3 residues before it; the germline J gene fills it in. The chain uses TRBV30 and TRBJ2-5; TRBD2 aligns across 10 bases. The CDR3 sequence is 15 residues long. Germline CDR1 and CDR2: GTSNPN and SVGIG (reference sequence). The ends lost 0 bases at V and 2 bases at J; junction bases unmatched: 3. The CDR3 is CAWSVLAGVQETQYF. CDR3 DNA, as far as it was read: TGTGCCTGGAGTGTTCTAGCGGGGGTGCAAGAGACC.

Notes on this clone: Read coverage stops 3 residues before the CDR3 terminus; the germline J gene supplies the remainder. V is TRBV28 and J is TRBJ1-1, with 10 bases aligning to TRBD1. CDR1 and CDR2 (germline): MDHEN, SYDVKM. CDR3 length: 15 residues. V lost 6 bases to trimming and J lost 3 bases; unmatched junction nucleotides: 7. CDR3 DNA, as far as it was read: TGTGCCAGCAGCGGGACAGGGGTCGGGGACACTGAA. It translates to CASSGTGVGDTE. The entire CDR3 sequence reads CASSGTGVGDTEAFF.

This CDR3 is CSVGDREVRGYTF. The sequenced part of the CDR3 DNA is TGCAGCGTCGGGGACAGGGAGGTGAGAGGC. The J gene is TRBJ1-2, the V gene TRBV29-1; 9 bases fit TRBD1. The read terminates 3 residues before the CDR3 end, so the remaining end is supplied by the germline J gene. The length of the CDR3 is 13 residues. The germline V gene has CDR1 SQVTM and CDR2 ANQGSEA. Looking up the rest from reference TRBV29-1 and TRBJ1-2 gives the full variable domain: SAVISQKPSRDICQRGTSLTIQCQVDSQVTMMFWYRQQPGQSLTLIATANQGSEATYESGFVIDKFPISRPNLTFSTLTVSNMSPEDSSIYLCSVGDREVRGYTFGSGTRLTVV.

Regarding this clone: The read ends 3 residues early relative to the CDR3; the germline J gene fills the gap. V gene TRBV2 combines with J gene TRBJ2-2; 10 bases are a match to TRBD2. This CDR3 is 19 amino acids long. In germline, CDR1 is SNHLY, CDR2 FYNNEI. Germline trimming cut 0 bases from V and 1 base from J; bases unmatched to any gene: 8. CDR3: CASSEATGSSGRNTGELFF. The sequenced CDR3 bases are TGTGCCAGCAGTGAAGCGACAGGGTCTAGCGGGAGGAACACCGGGGAG.

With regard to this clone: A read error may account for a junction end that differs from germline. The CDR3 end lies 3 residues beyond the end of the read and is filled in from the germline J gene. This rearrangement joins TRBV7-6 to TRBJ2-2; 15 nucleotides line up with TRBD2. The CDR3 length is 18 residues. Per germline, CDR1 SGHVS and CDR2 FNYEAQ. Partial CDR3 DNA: TGTGCCAGCACCTTAAATCGGGGACTAGCGGGAGGACTCGGGGAG. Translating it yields CASTLNRGLAGGLGE. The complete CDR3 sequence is CASTLNRGLAGGLGELFF.

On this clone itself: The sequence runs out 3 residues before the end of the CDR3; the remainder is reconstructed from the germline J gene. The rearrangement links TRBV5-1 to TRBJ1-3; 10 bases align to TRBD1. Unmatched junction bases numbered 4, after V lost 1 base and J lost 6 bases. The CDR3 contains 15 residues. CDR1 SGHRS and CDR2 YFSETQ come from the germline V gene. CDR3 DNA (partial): TGCGCCAGCAGCTTGAGCGGGACAGGGGCAAACACC. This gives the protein CASSLSGTGANT. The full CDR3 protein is CASSLSGTGANTIYF.

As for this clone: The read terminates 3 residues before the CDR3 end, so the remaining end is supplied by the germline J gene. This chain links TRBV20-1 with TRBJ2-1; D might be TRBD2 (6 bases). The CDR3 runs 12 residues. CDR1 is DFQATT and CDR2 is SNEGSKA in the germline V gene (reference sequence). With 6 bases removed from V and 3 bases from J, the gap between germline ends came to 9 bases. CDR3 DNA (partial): TGCAGTGCGGGACTGCTCTACAATGAG. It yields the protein CSAGLLYNE. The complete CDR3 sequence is CSAGLLYNEQFF.

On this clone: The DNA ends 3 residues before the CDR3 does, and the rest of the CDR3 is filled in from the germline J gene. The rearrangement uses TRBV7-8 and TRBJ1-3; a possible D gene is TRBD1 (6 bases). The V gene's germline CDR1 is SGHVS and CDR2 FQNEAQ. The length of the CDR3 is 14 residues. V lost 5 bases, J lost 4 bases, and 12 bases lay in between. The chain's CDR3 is CASSITGLGNTIYF. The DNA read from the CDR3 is TGTGCCAGCAGCATAACAGGGTTGGGAAACACC.

Partial CDR3 DNA: TGCAGCGTTGTACAGGGTTCCCCCTCTGGGGCCAACGTC. Its translation is CSVVQGSPSGANV. The full-length CDR3 reads as CSVVQGSPSGANVLTF. The gene calls are TRBV29-1 and TRBJ2-6; D might be TRBD1 (6 bases). The read falls 3 residues short of the CDR3 end, and the missing part is taken from the germline J gene. This CDR3 contains 16 residues. Trimming removed 4 bases at V and 0 bases at J, with 13 bases between. CDR1 and CDR2 (germline): SQVTM, ANQGSEA. Filled out from reference TRBV29-1 and TRBJ2-6, the complete variable domain reads SAVISQKPSRDICQRGTSLTIQCQVDSQVTMMFWYRQQPGQSLTLIATANQGSEATYESGFVIDKFPISRPNLTFSTLTVSNMSPEDSSIYLCSVVQGSPSGANVLTFGAGSRLTVL.

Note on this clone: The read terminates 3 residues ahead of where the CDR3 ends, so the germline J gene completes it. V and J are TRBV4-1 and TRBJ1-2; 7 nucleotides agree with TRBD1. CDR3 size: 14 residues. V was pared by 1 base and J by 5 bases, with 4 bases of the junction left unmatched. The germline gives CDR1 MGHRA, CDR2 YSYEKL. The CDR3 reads CASSQVGTDYGYTF. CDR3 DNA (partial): TGCGCCAGCAGCCAAGTGGGGACAGATTATGGC.

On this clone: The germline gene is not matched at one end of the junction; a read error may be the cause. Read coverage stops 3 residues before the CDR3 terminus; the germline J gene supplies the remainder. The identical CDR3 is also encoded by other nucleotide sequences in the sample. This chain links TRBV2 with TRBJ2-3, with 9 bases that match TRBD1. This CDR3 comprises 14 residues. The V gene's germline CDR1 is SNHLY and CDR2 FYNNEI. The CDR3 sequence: CASSEGQGTDTQYF. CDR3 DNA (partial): TGTGCTAGCAGTGAGGGACAGGGAACAGATACG.

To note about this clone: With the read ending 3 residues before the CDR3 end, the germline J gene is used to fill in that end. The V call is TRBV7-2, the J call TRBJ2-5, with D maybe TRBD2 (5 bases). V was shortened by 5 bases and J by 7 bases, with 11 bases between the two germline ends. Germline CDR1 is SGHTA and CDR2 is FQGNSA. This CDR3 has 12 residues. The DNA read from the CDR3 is TGTGCCAGCAGCCCCGCGGGTTCGACC. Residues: CASSPAGST. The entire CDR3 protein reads CASSPAGSTQYF.

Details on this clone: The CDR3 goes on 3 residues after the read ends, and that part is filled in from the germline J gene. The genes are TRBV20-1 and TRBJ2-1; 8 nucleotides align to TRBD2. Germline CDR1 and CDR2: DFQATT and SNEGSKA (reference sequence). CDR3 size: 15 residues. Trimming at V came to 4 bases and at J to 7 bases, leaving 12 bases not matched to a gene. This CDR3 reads CSANKGTSGLNEQFF. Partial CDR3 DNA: TGCAGTGCTAATAAGGGGACTAGTGGATTGAATGAG.

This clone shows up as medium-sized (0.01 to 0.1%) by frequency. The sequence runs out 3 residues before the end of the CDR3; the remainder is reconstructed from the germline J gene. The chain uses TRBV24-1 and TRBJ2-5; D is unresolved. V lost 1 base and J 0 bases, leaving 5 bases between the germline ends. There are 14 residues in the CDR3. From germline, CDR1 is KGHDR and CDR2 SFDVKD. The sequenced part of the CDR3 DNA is TGTGCCACCAGTGATTTTGCAGACCAAGAGACC. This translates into CATSDFADQET. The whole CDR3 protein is CATSDFADQETQYF.

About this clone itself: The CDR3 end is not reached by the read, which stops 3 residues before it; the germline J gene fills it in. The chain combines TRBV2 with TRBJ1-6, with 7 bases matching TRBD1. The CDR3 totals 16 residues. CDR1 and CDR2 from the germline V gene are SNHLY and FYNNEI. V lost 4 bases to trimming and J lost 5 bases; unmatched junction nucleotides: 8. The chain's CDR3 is CASSAIGTVNNSPLHF. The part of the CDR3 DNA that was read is TGTGCCAGCAGTGCGATAGGGACAGTAAATAATTCACCC.